The rows below give T cell receptor beta chains drawn from one sample of a study of T cell responses to AZD1222 COVID-19 vaccine. Sequenced by immunoSEQ multiplex PCR; TCRdb stores in-frame clones only, minus some. The sample comprises about 130,000 clones, 88% of which are singletons, and around 5% rests with the top ten. Sequenced here: peripheral blood, sampled 28 days after the second AZD1222 dose. The source of these receptors is an adult who received the AZD1222 COVID-19 vaccine. The CDR3 runs from the conserved cysteine through the conserved F or W. The D gene is left open where the match is weak. Clone size appears in some rows only: once, few, many, or a class for an expanded clone.

.	TRBJ1-1	TRBV25-1	.	15	CASSARDIMNTEAFF	TGTGCCAGCAGTGCCAGGGACATCATGAACACTGAAGCTTTCTTT
few	TRBJ1-2	TRBV30	.	13	CAWSRGPLDGYTF	TGTGCCTGGAGTCGGGGGCCCTTGGATGGCTACACCTTC
.	TRBJ1-1	TRBV6-5	.	14	CASSLRRENTEAFF	TGTGCCAGCAGTCTCCGCAGGGAGAACACTGAAGCTTTCTTT
.	TRBJ2-7	TRBV3-1/TRBV3-2	.	14	CASSQAAHTYEQYF	TGTGCCAGCAGCCAAGCAGCACACACCTACGAGCAGTACTTC
.	TRBJ2-7	TRBV19	TRBD1	19	CASSTPGTGGLGSSYEQYF	TGTGCCAGTAGTACCCCCGGGACAGGGGGACTAGGATCGTCTTACGAGCAGTACTTC
.	TRBJ1-6	TRBV30	.	15	CAWSPASSYNSPLHF	TGTGCCTGGAGCCCAGCTAGCTCCTATAATTCACCCCTCCACTTT
.	TRBJ2-7	TRBV7-8	.	14	CASSSRVRNPEQYF	TGTGCCAGCAGCTCACGTGTAAGGAACCCCGAGCAGTACTTC
.	TRBJ2-7	TRBV4-3	.	15	CASSQVGKSSYEQYF	TGCGCCAGCAGCCAAGTCGGAAAGAGCTCCTACGAGCAGTACTTC
.	TRBJ2-5	TRBV5-1	.	14	CASKQGLTGETQYF	TGCGCCAGCAAGCAGGGCCTGACTGGGGAGACCCAGTACTTC
.	TRBJ1-4	TRBV6-5	.	16	CASSYSSGAPGEKLFF	TGTGCCAGCAGTTACTCGTCAGGGGCGCCCGGTGAAAAACTGTTTTTT
.	TRBJ1-5	TRBV2	.	14	CATRQSDSNQPQHF	TGTGCCACCAGACAGTCTGATAGCAATCAGCCCCAGCATTTT
few	TRBJ2-7	TRBV7-2	.	13	CASSLLGSYEQYF	TGTGCCAGCAGCCTCCTCGGGTCCTACGAGCAGTACTTC
.	TRBJ1-5	TRBV19	TRBD1	14	CASSQGGGNQPQHF	TGTGCCAGTAGTCAGGGGGGAGGCAATCAGCCCCAGCATTTT
.	TRBJ2-1	TRBV5-1	.	14	CASSRMDTYNEQFF	TGCGCCAGCAGCAGGATGGACACGTACAATGAGCAGTTCTTC
.	TRBJ1-1	TRBV5-1	.	13	CASSLQGSTEAFF	TGCGCCAGCAGCCTACAGGGAAGCACTGAAGCTTTCTTT
.	TRBJ1-5	TRBV3-1/TRBV3-2	.	13	CASSQLRNQPQHF	TGTGCCAGCAGCCAATTGAGGAATCAGCCCCAGCATTTT
.	TRBJ2-2	TRBV3-1/TRBV3-2	.	11	CASSRTGELFF	TGTGCCAGCAGTCGCACCGGGGAGCTGTTTTTT
.	TRBJ2-1	TRBV10-3	TRBD1	15	CAISDRTGDYNEQFF	TGTGCCATCAGTGATAGGACAGGGGACTACAATGAGCAGTTCTTC
.	TRBJ2-5	TRBV19	.	13	CASSPSGGETQYF	TGTGCCAGTAGCCCTTCTGGGGGGGAGACCCAGTACTTC
once	TRBJ2-2	TRBV19	.	15	CASSIVQGHTGELFF	TGTGCCAGTAGTATTGTGCAGGGGCACACCGGGGAGCTGTTTTTT
.	TRBJ1-2	TRBV20-1	.	11	CSARDQDGYTF	TGCAGTGCTAGAGATCAAGATGGCTACACCTTC
.	TRBJ2-4	TRBV28	.	14	CATSNNIGWGIQYF	TGTGCCACCAGCAATAATATAGGCTGGGGCATTCAGTACTTC